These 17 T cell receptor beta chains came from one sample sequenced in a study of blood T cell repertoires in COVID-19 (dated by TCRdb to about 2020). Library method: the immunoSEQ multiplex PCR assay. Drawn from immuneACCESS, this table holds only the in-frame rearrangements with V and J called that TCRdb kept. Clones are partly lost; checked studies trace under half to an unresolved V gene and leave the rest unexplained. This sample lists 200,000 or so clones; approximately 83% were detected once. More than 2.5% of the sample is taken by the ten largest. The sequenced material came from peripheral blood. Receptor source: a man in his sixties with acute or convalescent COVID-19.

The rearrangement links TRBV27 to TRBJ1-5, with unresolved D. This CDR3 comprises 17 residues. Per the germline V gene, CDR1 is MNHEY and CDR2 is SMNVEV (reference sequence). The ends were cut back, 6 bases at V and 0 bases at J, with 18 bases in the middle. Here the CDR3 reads CASSRNIQAISNQPQHF. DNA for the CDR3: TGTGCCAGCAGCCGAAATATCCAGGCGATTAGCAATCAGCCCCAGCATTTT.

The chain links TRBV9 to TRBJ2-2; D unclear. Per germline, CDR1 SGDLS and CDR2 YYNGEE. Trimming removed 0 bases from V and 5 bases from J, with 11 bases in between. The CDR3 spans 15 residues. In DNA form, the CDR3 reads TGTGCCAGCAGCGTAGTTGGCGGCCCGACCGGGGAGCTGTTTTTT. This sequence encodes CASSVVGGPTGELFF.

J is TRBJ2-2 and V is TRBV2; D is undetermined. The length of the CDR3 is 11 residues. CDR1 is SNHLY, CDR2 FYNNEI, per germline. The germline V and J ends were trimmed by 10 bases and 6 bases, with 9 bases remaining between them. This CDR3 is CAISEPGELFF. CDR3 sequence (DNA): TGTGCCATCTCGGAGCCCGGGGAGCTGTTTTTT.

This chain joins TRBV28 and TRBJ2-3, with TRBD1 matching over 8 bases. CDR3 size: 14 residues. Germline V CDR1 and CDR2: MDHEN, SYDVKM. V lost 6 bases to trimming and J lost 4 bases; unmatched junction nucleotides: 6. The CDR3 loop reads CASRKTGDADTQYF. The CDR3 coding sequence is TGTGCCAGCAGGAAGACAGGGGACGCAGATACGCAGTATTTT.

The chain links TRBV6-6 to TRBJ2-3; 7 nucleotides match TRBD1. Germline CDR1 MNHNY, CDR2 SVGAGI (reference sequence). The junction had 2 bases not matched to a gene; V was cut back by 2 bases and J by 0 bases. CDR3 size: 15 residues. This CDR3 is CASSYRGQSTDTQYF. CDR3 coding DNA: TGTGCCAGCAGTTACAGGGGGCAGAGCACAGATACGCAGTATTTT.

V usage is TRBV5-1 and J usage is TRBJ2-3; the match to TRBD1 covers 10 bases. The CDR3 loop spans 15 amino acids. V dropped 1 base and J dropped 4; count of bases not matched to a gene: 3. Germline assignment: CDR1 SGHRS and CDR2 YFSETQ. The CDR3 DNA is TGCGCCAGCAGCTTGAGACAGGGGGCTCCAGATACGCAGTATTTT. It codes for CASSLRQGAPDTQYF.

The DNA for the CDR3 is TGTGCCTGGACCCTTGCATGGGGCACTGGGGCCAACGTCCTGACTTTC. It yields the protein CAWTLAWGTGANVLTF. V gene TRBV30 combines with J gene TRBJ2-6; D is possibly TRBD1 (5 bases). V gave up 4 bases and J gave up 2 bases, with 15 bases separating them. The CDR3 extends over 16 amino acids. Germline loops: CDR1 GTSNPN, CDR2 SVGIG (reference sequence).

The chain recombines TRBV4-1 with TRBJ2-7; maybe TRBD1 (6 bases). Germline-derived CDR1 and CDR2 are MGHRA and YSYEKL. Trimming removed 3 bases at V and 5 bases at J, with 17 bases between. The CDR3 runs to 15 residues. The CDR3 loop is CASSHERSRGDEQYF. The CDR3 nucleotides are TGCGCCAGCAGCCATGAGAGGTCCAGGGGCGACGAGCAGTACTTC.

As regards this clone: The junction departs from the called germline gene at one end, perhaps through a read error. CDR3 in amino acids: CSVEGLGPFF. DNA for the CDR3: TGCAGCGTGGAAGGACTAGGGCCGTTCTTC. The chain combines TRBV29-1 with TRBJ2-1, with 7 bases matching TRBD2. From germline, CDR1 is SQVTM and CDR2 ANQGSEA. There are 10 residues in the CDR3.

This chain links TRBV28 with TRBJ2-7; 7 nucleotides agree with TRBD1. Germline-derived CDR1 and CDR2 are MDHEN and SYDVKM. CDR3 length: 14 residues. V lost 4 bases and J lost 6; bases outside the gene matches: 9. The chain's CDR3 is CASSSPGQNGEQYF. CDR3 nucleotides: TGTGCCAGCAGTTCGCCGGGACAGAATGGCGAGCAGTACTTC.

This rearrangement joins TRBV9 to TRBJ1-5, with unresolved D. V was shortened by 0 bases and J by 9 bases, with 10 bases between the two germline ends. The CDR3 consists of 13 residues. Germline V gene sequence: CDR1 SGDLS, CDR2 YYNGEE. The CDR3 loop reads CASSVVRSRPQHF. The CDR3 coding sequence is TGTGCCAGCAGCGTAGTTCGATCGCGGCCCCAGCATTTT.

CDR3 sequence (DNA): TGTGCCAGCAGCTTGGAAGACATCTACGAGCAGTACTTC. This codes for CASSLEDIYEQYF. The V and J genes are TRBV5-6 and TRBJ2-7; D not resolved. CDR1 and CDR2 (germline): SGHDT, YYEEEE. Trimming left V 0 bases short and J 3 bases short, with 7 bases between. CDR3 length equals 13 residues.

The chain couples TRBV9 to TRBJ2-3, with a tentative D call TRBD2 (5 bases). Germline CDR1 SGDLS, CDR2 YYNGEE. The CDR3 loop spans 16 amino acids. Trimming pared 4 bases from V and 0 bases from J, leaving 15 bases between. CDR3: CASSIRGQRSTDTQYF. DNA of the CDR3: TGTGCCAGCAGCATCAGAGGGCAGCGTAGCACAGATACGCAGTATTTT.

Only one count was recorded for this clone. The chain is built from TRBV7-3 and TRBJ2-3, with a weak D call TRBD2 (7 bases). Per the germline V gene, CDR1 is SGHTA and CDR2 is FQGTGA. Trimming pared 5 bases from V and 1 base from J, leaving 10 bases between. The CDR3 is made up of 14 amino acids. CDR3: CASSPGGRTDTQYF. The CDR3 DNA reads TGTGCCAGCAGCCCGGGGGGCCGCACAGATACGCAGTATTTT. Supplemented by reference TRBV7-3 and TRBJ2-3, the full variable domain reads GAGVSQTPSNKVTEKGKYVELRCDPISGHTALYWYRQSLGQGPEFLIYFQGTGAADDSGLPNDRFFAVRPEGSVSTLKIQRTERGDSAVYLCASSPGGRTDTQYFGPGTRLTVL.

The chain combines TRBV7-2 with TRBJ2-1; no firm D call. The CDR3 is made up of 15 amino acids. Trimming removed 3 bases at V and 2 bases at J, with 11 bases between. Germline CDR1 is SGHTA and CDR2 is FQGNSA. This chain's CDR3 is CASSFEENTYNEQFF. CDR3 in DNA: TGTGCCAGCAGCTTTGAGGAGAACACCTACAATGAGCAGTTCTTC.

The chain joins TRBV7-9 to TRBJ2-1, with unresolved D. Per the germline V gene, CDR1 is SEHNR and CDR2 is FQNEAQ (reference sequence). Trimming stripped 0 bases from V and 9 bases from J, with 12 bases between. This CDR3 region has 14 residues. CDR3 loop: CASSLASAPGEQFF. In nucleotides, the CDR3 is TGTGCCAGCAGCTTAGCGTCTGCGCCGGGTGAGCAGTTCTTC.

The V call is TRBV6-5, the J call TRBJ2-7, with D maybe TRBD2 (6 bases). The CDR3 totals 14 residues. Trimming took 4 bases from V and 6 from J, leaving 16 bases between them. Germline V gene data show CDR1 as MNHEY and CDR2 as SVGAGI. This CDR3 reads CASSSGTSLGEQYF. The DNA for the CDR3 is TGTGCCAGCAGTTCCGGGACTTCTTTGGGCGAGCAGTACTTC.